The 2 T cell receptor beta chains listed next were all sequenced from one sample in a study of blood T cell repertoires in COVID-19. The method was immunoSEQ multiplex PCR; TCRdb's version includes in-frame clones alone and lacks a portion of them. Among about 190,000 clones listed, 75% to 90% were seen once. What was sequenced was peripheral blood. These receptors all stem from a man aged 40-55 years with acute or convalescent COVID-19.

This sequence joins TRBV13 and TRBJ2-1; D is perhaps TRBD1 (5 bases). V lost 0 bases and J 3 bases, leaving 6 bases between the germline ends. This CDR3 is built from 14 residues. Germline CDR1 is PRHDT and CDR2 is FYEKMQ (reference sequence). As DNA, the CDR3 is TGTGCCAGCAGCTTAGGGACAGACTACAATGAGCAGTTCTTC. This encodes CASSLGTDYNEQFF.

The rearrangement links TRBV5-1 to TRBJ2-1; 7 nucleotides align to TRBD1. This CDR3 comprises 13 residues. The trim removed 4 bases at V and 6 bases at J, leaving 4 bases unmatched. Germline values: CDR1 SGHRS, CDR2 YFSETQ. This chain's CDR3 is CASSGTGVNEQFF. DNA of the CDR3: TGCGCCAGCAGCGGAACAGGGGTCAATGAGCAGTTCTTC.